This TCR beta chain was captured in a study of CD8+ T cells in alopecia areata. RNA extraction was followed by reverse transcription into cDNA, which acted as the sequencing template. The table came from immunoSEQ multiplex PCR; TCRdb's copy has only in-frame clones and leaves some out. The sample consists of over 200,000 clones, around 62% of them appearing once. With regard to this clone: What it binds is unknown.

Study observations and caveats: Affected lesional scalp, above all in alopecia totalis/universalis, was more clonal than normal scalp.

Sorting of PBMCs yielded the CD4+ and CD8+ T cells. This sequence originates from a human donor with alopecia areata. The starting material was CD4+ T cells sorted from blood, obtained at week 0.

CDR3 DNA: TGTGCCAGCAGTTTACATCAGGGGCTAAGCTACACCTTC. It yields the protein CASSLHQGLSYTF. The chain employs TRBV27 and TRBJ1-2; perhaps TRBD1 as D (6 bases). The CDR3 runs 13 residues. Trimming stripped 2 bases from V and 9 bases from J, with 13 bases between. CDR1 is MNHEY, CDR2 SMNVEV, per germline (reference sequence).